Presented here are 27 T cell receptor beta chains from one specimen sequenced in a study of CD8 T cells in ankylosing spondylitis. TCRdb independently ran MiXCR on the 5' RACE reads; one entry per CDR3 protein. Counted here are 150,000 or so distinct CDR3 sequences, roughly a third occurring once; the ten biggest clones make up 6%. The sequencing input was synovial fluid, either unsorted or a sorted T cell fraction (not recorded which). The receptors shown here come from a male donor with ankylosing spondylitis.

The chain has TRBV19 and TRBJ1-5; D not resolved. The V end lost 0 bases, the J end lost 4 bases, and 10 bases lay between the germline ends. CDR3 length: 15 amino acids. Germline CDR1 LNHDA, CDR2 SQIVND (reference sequence). CDR3 loop: CASSIDGGKNQPQHF. The CDR3 DNA reads TGTGCCAGTAGTATAGATGGAGGGAAGAATCAGCCCCAGCATTTT.

This clonotype has just a few counts. J is TRBJ2-7 and V is TRBV20-1, with 10 bases identical to TRBD2. The CDR3 is 15 residues long. Germline V CDR1 and CDR2: DFQATT, SNEGSKA (reference sequence). V lost 0 bases and J lost 2; bases outside the gene matches: 4. The CDR3, as DNA: TGCAGTGCTAGAGATAGGCTAGCGGGGGCCTACGAGCAGTACTTC. The encoded protein is CSARDRLAGAYEQYF.

This clonotype showed up just a few times. The chain is built from TRBV20-1 and TRBJ2-7, with D unclear. The CDR3 covers 15 residues. CDR1 is DFQATT and CDR2 is SNEGSKA in the germline V gene (reference sequence). V lost 3 bases, J lost 6 bases, and 21 bases lay in between. The CDR3 sequence: CSASNRALNLREQYF. CDR3 nucleotide sequence: TGCAGTGCTAGTAACCGGGCCCTTAACCTACGCGAGCAGTACTTC.

The chain uses TRBV4-3 and TRBJ1-1; 7 positions match TRBD1. Germline CDR1 LGHNA, CDR2 YSLEER. V lost 0 bases to trimming and J lost 2 bases; unmatched junction nucleotides: 3. CDR3 length: 15 residues. CDR3 in DNA: TGCGCCAGCAGCCAAGAGGGACAGAGTAACACTGAAGCTTTCTTT. Translating it yields CASSQEGQSNTEAFF.

This clonotype has ten or more counts. The rearrangement links TRBV20-1 to TRBJ2-7, with D possibly being TRBD2 (5 bases). Per germline, CDR1 DFQATT and CDR2 SNEGSKA (reference sequence). The ends were cut back, 7 bases at V and 6 bases at J, with 22 bases in the middle. The CDR3 is 14 residues long. CDR3 sequence (DNA): TGCAGTGGATCCGATGAGGGTGCATTGAGCGAGCAGTACTTC. Translated: CSGSDEGALSEQYF.

V usage is TRBV20-1 and J usage is TRBJ2-5; either TRBD1 or TRBD2 may supply D (5 bases each). Germline V gives CDR1 DFQATT, CDR2 SNEGSKA (reference sequence). CDR3 length: 13 residues. V gave up 1 base and J gave up 1 base, with 7 bases separating them. CDR3 DNA: TGCAGTGCTAGAGGGGACCCCCAAGAGACCCAGTACTTC. This encodes CSARGDPQETQYF.

This clonotype was observed a handful of times. This chain joins TRBV27 and TRBJ1-2; unclear D gene. Germline V CDR1 and CDR2: MNHEY, SMNVEV (reference sequence). This CDR3 contains 16 residues. Trimming removed 7 bases from V and 0 bases from J, with 18 bases in between. The CDR3 sequence: CASKQRTELANYGYTF. In nucleotides, the CDR3 is TGTGCCAGCAAACAACGGACTGAGTTAGCTAACTATGGCTACACCTTC.

The V call is TRBV6-2 or TRBV6-3, the J call TRBJ2-2, with a tentative D call TRBD1 (6 bases). This CDR3 has 15 amino acids. CDR1 MNHEY and CDR2 SVGEGT come from the germline V gene. Trimming cost V 1 base and J 5 bases, with 11 bases left between them. The CDR3 nucleotides read TGTGCCAGCAGTTACTTGACAGGCGGGACCGGGGAGCTGTTTTTT. It is translated as CASSYLTGGTGELFF.

The chain couples TRBV6-1 to TRBJ2-7; 9 bases align to TRBD1. In germline, CDR1 is MNHNS, CDR2 SASEGT. J was trimmed by 3 bases and V by 6 bases; bases with no gene match: 9. This CDR3 spans 15 amino acids. The CDR3 bases are TGTGCCAGCAGCTCCAGCTCGACAGGGGGCTACGAGCAGTACTTC. It is translated as CASSSSSTGGYEQYF.

This clonotype was counted many times. This sequence joins TRBV12-3 or TRBV12-4 and TRBJ2-7, with a weak D call TRBD1 (5 bases). Trimming removed 5 bases at V and 8 bases at J, with 13 bases between. The CDR3 totals 12 residues. CDR3 sequence (DNA): TGTGCCAGCAGTCTTTCAGGGCGGCAGCAGTACTTC. Translated, it gives CASSLSGRQQYF.

This clonotype was detected ten times or more. The CDR3 DNA reads as TGTGCCACCTACGAGATGACGCAGTATTTT. Its translation: CATYEMTQYF. The gene calls are TRBV24-1 and TRBJ2-3; no definite D call. Germline lookup yields CDR1 KGHDR and CDR2 SFDVKD. This CDR3 is 10 amino acids long. Trimming pared 9 bases from V and 9 bases from J, leaving 9 bases between.

This clonotype was counted ten times or more. The chain recombines TRBV28 with TRBJ2-1; the match to TRBD2 covers 13 bases. V shed 5 bases, J shed 7 bases, and the junction held 11 bases outside the gene matches. The CDR3 is 17 amino acids. CDR1 MDHEN and CDR2 SYDVKM come from the germline V gene. The CDR3 here is CASSGGLAGDFRNEQFF. Here the CDR3 DNA reads TGTGCCAGCAGTGGAGGACTAGCGGGAGACTTTAGGAATGAGCAGTTCTTC.

The J gene is TRBJ1-5, the V gene TRBV10-2; 7 bases align to TRBD1. Germline values: CDR1 WSHSY, CDR2 SAAADI. This CDR3 is 14 amino acids long. V lost 8 bases and J lost 3; bases outside the gene matches: 7. CDR3 coding DNA: TGCGCCAGCCGTGGGACAGCCAACAATCAGCCCCAGCATTTT. It is translated as CASRGTANNQPQHF.

Many counts were recorded for this clonotype. This sequence joins TRBV5-1 and TRBJ2-1; perhaps TRBD1 as D (5 bases). The ends were cut back, 0 bases at V and 4 bases at J, with 8 bases in the middle. This CDR3 is built from 14 residues. In germline, CDR1 is SGHRS, CDR2 YFSETQ. CDR3 sequence reads: CASSLEAGYNEQFF. Written as DNA, the CDR3 is TGCGCCAGCAGCTTGGAAGCAGGGTACAATGAGCAGTTCTTC.

In its sample, this clonotype was seen a few times. The chain uses TRBV7-2 and TRBJ2-1; 7 bases line up with TRBD2. This CDR3 contains 16 residues. CDR1 and CDR2 from the germline V gene are SGHTA and FQGNSA. V shed 2 bases and J 4 bases; nucleotides not matched to a gene: 8. CDR3 nucleotide sequence: TGTGCCAGCAGCTTAATGGCTAGCGGAACATACAATGAGCAGTTCTTC. It translates to CASSLMASGTYNEQFF.

This clonotype was recorded at least ten times. The chain couples TRBV27 to TRBJ1-3, with 8 bases that match TRBD1. The CDR3 totals 16 residues. The V segment lost 6 bases and the J segment 2 bases; nucleotides outside the gene matches: 9. CDR1 and CDR2 from the germline V gene are MNHEY and SMNVEV (reference sequence). The CDR3 sequence is CASSRSLTGAGNTIYF. CDR3 coding DNA: TGTGCCAGCAGCCGCTCCCTGACAGGGGCTGGAAACACCATATATTTT.

Ten or more counts support this clonotype. The chain recombines TRBV6-1 with TRBJ1-6, with 8 bases that match TRBD1. V trimming: 6 bases; J trimming: 8 bases; junction bases outside the gene matches: 6. The CDR3 covers 14 residues. In germline, CDR1 is MNHNS, CDR2 SASEGT. The CDR3 region has the DNA TGTGCCAGCAGCGCGACAGGGGAGGATTCACCCCTCCACTTT. Amino acids: CASSATGEDSPLHF.

The chain links TRBV6-5 to TRBJ1-1, with D uncertain. Germline V CDR1 and CDR2: MNHEY, SVGAGI. CDR3 length: 15 amino acids. V was shortened by 0 bases and J by 5 bases, with 13 bases between the two germline ends. CDR3 sequence: CASSYSQWGETEAFF. The CDR3, as DNA: TGTGCCAGCAGTTACTCCCAGTGGGGAGAGACTGAAGCTTTCTTT.

V gene TRBV5-1 combines with J gene TRBJ2-3; D is uncertain. With 5 bases removed from V and 5 bases from J, the gap between germline ends came to 18 bases. The CDR3 contains 15 residues. CDR1 SGHRS and CDR2 YFSETQ come from the germline V gene. The CDR3 DNA follows: TGCGCCAGCAGAAATCAGCTCCCGCGAGGAGATACGCAGTATTTT. Translated: CASRNQLPRGDTQYF.

The gene calls are TRBV14 and TRBJ1-2; the match to TRBD1 covers 9 bases. The CDR3 is made up of 15 amino acids. Germline V gene data show CDR1 as SGHDN and CDR2 as FVKESK. J gave up 2 bases and V 3 bases, and 4 bases lay outside the gene matches. The CDR3 DNA sequence: TGTGCCAGCAGCCATGTCGGGACAGGGAACTATGGCTACACCTTC. Amino acid sequence: CASSHVGTGNYGYTF.

The chain uses TRBV12-3 or TRBV12-4 and TRBJ1-4, with D unresolved. This CDR3 is 15 amino acids long. V shed 3 bases and J shed 2 bases, with 10 bases lying between them. The CDR3 sequence is CASSFRRGTNEKLFF. Written as DNA, the CDR3 is TGTGCCAGCAGTTTTCGGCGTGGGACTAATGAAAAACTGTTTTTT.

The chain couples TRBV20-1 to TRBJ2-7; 9 bases map to TRBD2. The CDR3 consists of 15 residues. The germline V gene encodes CDR1 DFQATT and CDR2 SNEGSKA (reference sequence). The junction had 9 bases not matched to a gene; V was cut back by 4 bases and J by 2 bases. CDR3 amino acids: CSATGLASAAYEQYF. The CDR3 nucleotides are TGCAGTGCTACCGGACTAGCGAGCGCGGCCTACGAGCAGTACTTC.

The chain uses TRBV27 and TRBJ2-1; the D call may be TRBD1 or TRBD2 (6 bases each). Trimming took 4 bases from V and 3 from J, leaving 16 bases between them. Germline CDR1 MNHEY, CDR2 SMNVEV (reference sequence). The CDR3 covers 16 residues. The CDR3 DNA sequence: TGTGCCAGCAGTTCTAAGGGGGGAGGCAACTACAATGAGCAGTTCTTC. Amino acid sequence: CASSSKGGGNYNEQFF.

The V and J genes are TRBV9 and TRBJ1-2, with 7 nucleotides matching TRBD1. The junction had 8 bases not matched to a gene; V was cut back by 4 bases and J by 8 bases. Germline CDR1 is SGDLS and CDR2 is YYNGEE. The CDR3 contains 13 residues. CDR3 protein: CASSSRQGFGYTF. CDR3 DNA: TGTGCCAGCAGCTCTCGACAGGGTTTCGGCTACACCTTC.

The chain couples TRBV7-6 to TRBJ1-1; no definite D call. V lost 2 bases to trimming and J lost 1 base, with 5 bases between them. Germline lookup yields CDR1 SGHVS and CDR2 FNYEAQ. The CDR3 totals 13 residues. CDR3 protein: CASSLRTNTEAFF. In DNA, the CDR3 is TGTGCCAGCAGCTTACGGACGAACACTGAAGCTTTCTTT. Full variable domain (rest looked up from reference TRBV7-6 and TRBJ1-1): GAGVSQSPRYKVTKRGQDVALRCDPISGHVSLYWYRQALGQGPEFLTYFNYEAQQDKSGLPNDRFSAERPEGSISTLTIQRTEQRDSAMYRCASSLRTNTEAFFGQGTRLTVV.

This clonotype has a handful of counts. The chain carries TRBV7-8 and TRBJ2-6; D unresolved. The CDR3 runs 17 residues. Trimming cost V 3 bases and J 3 bases, with 15 bases left between them. Germline lookup yields CDR1 SGHVS and CDR2 FQNEAQ. CDR3: CASSFLRILIGANVLTF. The CDR3 DNA reads as TGTGCCAGCAGCTTTCTCAGAATCTTAATTGGGGCCAACGTCCTGACTTTC.

This clonotype was observed a handful of times. The J gene is TRBJ2-1, the V gene TRBV18, with D unresolved. The CDR3 spans 13 residues. In germline, CDR1 is KGHSH, CDR2 LQKENI. V gave up 5 bases and J gave up 7 bases, with 12 bases separating them. CDR3 in amino acids: CASSTWTGNEQFF. The CDR3 bases are TGTGCCAGCTCAACCTGGACCGGGAATGAGCAGTTCTTC.